Reported below is one TCR beta chain. These data are taken from a study of blood T cell repertoires in COVID-19. Background on the study: Spain, Italy and the United States supplied samples that represented acute and convalescent COVID-19. Sample material is recorded as cDNA or gDNA derived from T cells, B-cell-depleted T cells, or PBMCs.

Sequencing used immunoSEQ multiplex PCR; TCRdb keeps in-frame clones, though not all of them. This table holds about 220,000 clones, roughly 87% found once. Material for sequencing was peripheral blood. This TCR derives from a man aged 35 to 55 with active or convalescent COVID-19.

DNA for the CDR3: TGTGCCACCTCAGACGGGGTCGGGGTTCAGCCCCAGCATTTT. Its translation is CATSDGVGVQPQHF. This chain connects TRBV7-2 to TRBJ1-5; D call uncertain. This CDR3 contains 14 residues. V was shortened by 10 bases and J by 6 bases, with 19 bases between the two germline ends. The V gene's germline CDR1 is SGHTA and CDR2 FQGNSA.